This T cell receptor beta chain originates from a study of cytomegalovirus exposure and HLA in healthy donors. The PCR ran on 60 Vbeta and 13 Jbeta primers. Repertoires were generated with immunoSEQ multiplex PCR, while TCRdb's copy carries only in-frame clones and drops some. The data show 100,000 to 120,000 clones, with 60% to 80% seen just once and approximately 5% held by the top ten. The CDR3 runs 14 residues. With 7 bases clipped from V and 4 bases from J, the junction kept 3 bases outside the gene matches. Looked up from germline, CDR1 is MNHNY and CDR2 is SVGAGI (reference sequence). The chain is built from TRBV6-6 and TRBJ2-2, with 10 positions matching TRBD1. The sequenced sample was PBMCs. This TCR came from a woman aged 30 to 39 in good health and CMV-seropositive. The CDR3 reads CASKRQGATGELFF. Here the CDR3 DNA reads TGTGCCAGCAAAAGACAGGGGGCCACCGGGGAGCTGTTTTTT.